This paragraph covers one TCR beta chain sequence. The data stem from a study of control samples from healthy donors and cancer patients. Trimming removed 7 bases from V and 6 bases from J, with 13 bases in between. This CDR3 has 13 amino acids. Produced via immunoSEQ multiplex PCR; TCRdb's table is partial and in-frame only. Counted here are 150,000 or so clones, 80% to 95% occurring once; the ten biggest clones make up more than 4.5%. Sequencing was carried out using blood. This chain joins TRBV12-3 or TRBV12-4 and TRBJ1-5, with D possibly being TRBD1 (5 bases). The sequence derives from a man aged 18 to 35 in good health. CDR3 sequence reads: CASTKGGVQPQHF. The CDR3 nucleotides read TGTGCCAGCACCAAAGGAGGGGTTCAGCCCCAGCATTTT.